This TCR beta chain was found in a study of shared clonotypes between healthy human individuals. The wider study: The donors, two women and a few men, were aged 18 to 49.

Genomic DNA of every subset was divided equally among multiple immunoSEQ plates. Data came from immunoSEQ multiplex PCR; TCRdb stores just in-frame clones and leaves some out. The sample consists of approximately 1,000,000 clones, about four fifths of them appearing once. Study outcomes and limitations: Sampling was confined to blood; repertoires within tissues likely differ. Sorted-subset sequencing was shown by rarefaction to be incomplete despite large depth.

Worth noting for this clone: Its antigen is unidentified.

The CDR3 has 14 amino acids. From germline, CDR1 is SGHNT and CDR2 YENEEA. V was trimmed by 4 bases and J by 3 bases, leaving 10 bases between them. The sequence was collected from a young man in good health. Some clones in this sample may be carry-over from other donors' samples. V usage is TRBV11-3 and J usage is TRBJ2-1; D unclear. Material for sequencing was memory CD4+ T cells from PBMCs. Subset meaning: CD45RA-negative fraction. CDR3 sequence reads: CASSSRGGYNEQFF. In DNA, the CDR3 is TGTGCCAGCAGCTCGCGAGGTGGCTACAATGAGCAGTTCTTC.